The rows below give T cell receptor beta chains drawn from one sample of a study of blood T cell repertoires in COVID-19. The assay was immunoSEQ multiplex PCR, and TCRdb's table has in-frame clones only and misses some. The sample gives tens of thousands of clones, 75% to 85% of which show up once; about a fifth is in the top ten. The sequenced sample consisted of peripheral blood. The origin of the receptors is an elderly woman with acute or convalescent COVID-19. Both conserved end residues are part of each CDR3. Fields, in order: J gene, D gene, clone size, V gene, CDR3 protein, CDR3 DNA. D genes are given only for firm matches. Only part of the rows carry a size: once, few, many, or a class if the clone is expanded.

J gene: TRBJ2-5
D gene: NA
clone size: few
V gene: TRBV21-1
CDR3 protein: CASRTRDRRNQETQYF
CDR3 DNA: TGTGCCAGCAGGACTCGGGACAGGCGAAACCAAGAGACCCAGTACTTC

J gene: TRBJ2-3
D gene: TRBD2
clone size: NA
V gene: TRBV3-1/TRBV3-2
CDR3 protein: CASSRPRGGADTQYF
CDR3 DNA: TGTGCCAGCAGCCGTCCCCGGGGGGGGGCAGATACGCAGTATTTT

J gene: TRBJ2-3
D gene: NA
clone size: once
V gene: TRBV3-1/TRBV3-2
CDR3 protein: CASSSGLAPNTDTQYF
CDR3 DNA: TGTGCCAGCAGCTCGGGACTGGCCCCGAACACAGATACGCAGTATTTT

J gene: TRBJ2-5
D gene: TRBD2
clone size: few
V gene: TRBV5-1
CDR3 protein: CASSTGTSGGSYLYGTQYF
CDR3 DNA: TGCGCCAGCAGCACCGGGACTAGCGGGGGGAGCTACCTGTACGGGACCCAGTACTTC

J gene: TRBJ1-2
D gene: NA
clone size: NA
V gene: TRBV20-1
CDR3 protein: CSARMARGYTF
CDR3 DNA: TGCAGTGCTAGAATGGCGAGGGGCTACACCTTC

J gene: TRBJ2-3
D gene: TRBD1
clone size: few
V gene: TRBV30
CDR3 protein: CAWNRGQGSDTQYF
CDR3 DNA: TGTGCCTGGAATAGGGGACAGGGATCAGATACGCAGTATTTT

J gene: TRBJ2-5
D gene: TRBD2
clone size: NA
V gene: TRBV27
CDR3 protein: CASSRGTSGFQETQYF
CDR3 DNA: TGTGCCAGCAGTCGCGGGACTAGCGGATTTCAAGAGACCCAGTACTTC

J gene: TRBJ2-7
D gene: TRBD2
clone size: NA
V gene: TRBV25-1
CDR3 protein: CASSNKLAINPYEQYF
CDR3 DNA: TGTGCCAGCAGTAATAAACTAGCGATTAACCCCTACGAGCAGTACTTC

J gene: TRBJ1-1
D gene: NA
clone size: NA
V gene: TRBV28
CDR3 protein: CASSSLTGTEAFF
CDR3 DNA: TGTGCCAGCAGTTCCCTAACGGGCACTGAAGCTTTCTTT

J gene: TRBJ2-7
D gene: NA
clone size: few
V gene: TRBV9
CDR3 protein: CASSVAGAYEQYF
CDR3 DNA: TGTGCCAGCAGCGTAGCAGGGGCGTACGAGCAGTACTTC

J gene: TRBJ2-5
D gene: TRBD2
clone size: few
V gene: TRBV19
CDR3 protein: CASSDGLAAEWGETQYF
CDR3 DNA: TGTGCCAGTAGTGATGGACTAGCGGCCGAGTGGGGTGAGACCCAGTACTTC

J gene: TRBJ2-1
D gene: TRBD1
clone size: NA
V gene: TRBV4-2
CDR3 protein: CASSQVRDRRNEQFF
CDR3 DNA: TGTGCCAGCAGCCAAGTCCGGGACAGGCGCAATGAGCAGTTCTTC

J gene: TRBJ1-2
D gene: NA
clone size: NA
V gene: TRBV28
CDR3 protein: CASRPNRVTGYTF
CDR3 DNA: TGTGCCAGCAGACCTAACAGGGTTACAGGCTACACCTTC

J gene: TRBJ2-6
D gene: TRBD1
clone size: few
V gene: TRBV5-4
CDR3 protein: CASSKGQGAGANVLTF
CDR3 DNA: TGTGCCAGCAGCAAGGGACAGGGGGCTGGGGCCAACGTCCTGACTTTC

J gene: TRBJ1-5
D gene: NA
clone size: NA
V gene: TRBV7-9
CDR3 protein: CASSPPGVQPQHF
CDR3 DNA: TGTGCCAGCAGCCCGCCGGGGGTTCAGCCCCAGCATTTT

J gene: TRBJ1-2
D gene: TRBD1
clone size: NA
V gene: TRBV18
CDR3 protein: CASSPGQALNYGYTF
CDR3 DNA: TGTGCCAGCTCACCAGGACAGGCGCTTAACTATGGCTACACCTTC

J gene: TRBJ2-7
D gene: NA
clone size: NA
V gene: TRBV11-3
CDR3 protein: CASSPGRPNYEQYF
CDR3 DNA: TGTGCCAGCAGCCCAGGGAGGCCTAACTACGAGCAGTACTTC

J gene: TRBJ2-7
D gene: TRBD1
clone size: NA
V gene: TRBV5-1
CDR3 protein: CASSSQGAMNYEQYF
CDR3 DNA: TGCGCCAGCAGCTCGCAGGGGGCAATGAACTACGAGCAGTACTTC

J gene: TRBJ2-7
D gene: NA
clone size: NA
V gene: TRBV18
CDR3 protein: CASSPSAGAYEQYF
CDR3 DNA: TGTGCCAGCTCACCATCAGCAGGGGCCTACGAGCAGTACTTC

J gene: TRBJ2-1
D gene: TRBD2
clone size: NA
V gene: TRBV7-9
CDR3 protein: CASSLVLSRLKRGYNEQFF
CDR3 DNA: TGTGCCAGCAGCTTAGTCTTGTCTAGACTTAAGCGGGGCTACAATGAGCAGTTCTTC

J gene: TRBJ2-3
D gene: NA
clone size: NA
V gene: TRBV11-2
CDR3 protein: CASSPRGWDTQYF
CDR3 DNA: TGTGCCAGCAGCCCGCGGGGTTGGGATACGCAGTATTTT

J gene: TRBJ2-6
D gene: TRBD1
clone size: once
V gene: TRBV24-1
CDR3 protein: CATSDFRQGAGSGANVLTF
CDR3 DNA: TGTGCCACCAGTGATTTCCGACAGGGAGCCGGCTCTGGGGCCAACGTCCTGACTTTC

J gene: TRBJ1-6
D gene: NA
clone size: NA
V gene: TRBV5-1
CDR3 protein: CASSPSSYNSPLHF
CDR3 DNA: TGCGCCAGCAGTCCGAGCTCCTATAATTCACCCCTCCACTTT

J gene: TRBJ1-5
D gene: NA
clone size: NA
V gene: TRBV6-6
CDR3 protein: CASTPRGSNQPQHF
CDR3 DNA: TGTGCCAGCACCCCCAGGGGAAGTAATCAGCCCCAGCATTTT